One and the same sample provided the 17 T cell receptor beta chains below, sequenced in a study of blood T cell repertoires in COVID-19. The data were produced by immunoSEQ multiplex PCR, yet TCRdb's version contains in-frame clones alone and is incomplete. The top ten hold under 6% of the sample, which has 250,000 to 350,000 clones, about 90% seen once. Material: PBMCs or T cells enriched from blood (not recorded which). These receptor sequences come from a woman aged 30 to 39 who had recovered from COVID-19.

This sequence joins TRBV29-1 and TRBJ2-5; 8 bases fit TRBD1. V gave up 4 bases and J gave up 5 bases; unmatched junction bases: 6. CDR1 and CDR2 from the germline V gene are SQVTM and ANQGSEA. This CDR3 is 13 amino acids long. The CDR3 region has the DNA TGCAGCGTTGGGGCAGGGGGCTTGGAGACCCAGTACTTC. Protein product: CSVGAGGLETQYF.

This chain joins TRBV11-3 and TRBJ2-2; D is perhaps TRBD2 (6 bases). The CDR3 length is 16 residues. Germline V CDR1 and CDR2: SGHNT, YENEEA. Between the trimmed V and J ends, which lost 5 bases and 2 bases, there was a span of 15 bases. CDR3 nucleotide sequence: TGTGCCAGCAGCCCGGCGGGCGGGGCTAACACCGGGGAGCTGTTTTTT. Amino acid sequence: CASSPAGGANTGELFF.

The chain employs TRBV5-4 and TRBJ2-3; D possibly corresponds to TRBD2 (6 bases). CDR3 size: 15 residues. Trimming removed 0 bases from V and 6 bases from J, with 14 bases in between. Germline CDR1 SGHNT, CDR2 YYREEE (reference sequence). The CDR3 DNA reads TGTGCCAGCAGCTTGGGTAGCGGTCGTCTTGATACGCAGTATTTT. Translated: CASSLGSGRLDTQYF.

A note on this clone: A junction boundary mismatches the germline segment, possibly from a read error. CDR3 sequence reads: CASSLGWRGGPGIRETQHF. The CDR3 nucleotides read TGTGCCAGCAGCTTAGGCTGGCGGGGGGGCCCCGGGATCCGGGAGACCCAGCACTTC. The chain carries TRBV11-2 and TRBJ2-5, with 9 bases that match TRBD2. This CDR3 spans 19 amino acids. Per germline, CDR1 SGHAT and CDR2 FQNNGV.

The rearrangement links TRBV4-1 to TRBJ1-5; TRBD1 aligns across 7 bases. The CDR3 spans 13 residues. Trimming cost V 7 bases and J 2 bases; bases outside gene matches: 2. Germline V lookup: CDR1 MGHRA, CDR2 YSYEKL. CDR3 nucleotide sequence: TGCGCCAGCAATCAGGGGGGCAATCAGCCCCAGCATTTT. Its protein product is CASNQGGNQPQHF.

The J gene is TRBJ1-6, the V gene TRBV4-3; 11 nucleotides line up with TRBD1. Trimming took 3 bases from V and 5 from J; bases not matched to a gene: 9. Germline V CDR1 and CDR2: LGHNA, YSLEER. This CDR3 has 18 amino acids. The CDR3 protein is CASSQRVDRGPHNSPLHF. CDR3 DNA sequence: TGCGCCAGCAGCCAGAGAGTGGACAGGGGGCCCCATAATTCACCCCTCCACTTT.

As DNA, the CDR3 is TGTGCCAGTAGTCAGGACAGGGCTAATAATTCACCCCTCCACTTT. Translating it yields CASSQDRANNSPLHF. J is TRBJ1-6 and V is TRBV19, with 8 bases that match TRBD1. This CDR3 region has 15 residues. Germline lookup yields CDR1 LNHDA and CDR2 SQIVND (reference sequence). V trimming: 5 bases; J trimming: 5 bases; junction bases outside the gene matches: 5.

In this sample, this clone turned up once. This rearrangement joins TRBV19 to TRBJ2-4, with D possibly matching TRBD2 (6 bases). With 5 bases removed from V and 8 bases from J, the gap between germline ends came to 10 bases. Germline loops: CDR1 LNHDA, CDR2 SQIVND (reference sequence). The CDR3 covers 12 residues. This CDR3 is CASSPIADIQYF. In DNA form, the CDR3 reads TGTGCCAGTAGTCCAATAGCGGACATTCAGTACTTC. Using reference TRBV19 and TRBJ2-4 for the parts outside the CDR3, the full variable domain is DGGITQSPKYLFRKEGQNVTLSCEQNLNHDAMYWYRQDPGQGLRLIYYSQIVNDFQKGDIAEGYSVSREKKESFPLTVTSAQKNPTAFYLCASSPIADIQYFGAGTRLSVL.

This chain uses TRBV12-3 or TRBV12-4 with TRBJ1-2; no reliable D call. Trimming removed 3 bases from V and 2 bases from J, with 7 bases in between. The CDR3 is 13 amino acids. CDR3 sequence reads: CASSFEINYGYTF. CDR3 DNA sequence: TGTGCCAGCAGTTTCGAGATCAACTATGGCTACACCTTC.

This clone was counted only a few times. The rearrangement links TRBV10-2 to TRBJ1-2; tentative D call: TRBD1 (6 bases). CDR3 length: 15 residues. The germline CDR1 and CDR2 sequences are WSHSY and SAAADI. Trimming stripped 2 bases from V and 2 bases from J, with 12 bases between. CDR3 residues: CASSEAGAQNYGYTF. The CDR3 nucleotides read TGCGCCAGCAGTGAGGCAGGGGCTCAAAACTATGGCTACACCTTC.

The CDR3 nucleotides read TGTGCCAGCCAGGACCCAGACAGGGGGCTTGGCTACACCTTC. It encodes CASQDPDRGLGYTF. The chain links TRBV2 to TRBJ1-2, with 10 nucleotides matching TRBD1. The length of the CDR3 is 14 residues. CDR1 is SNHLY and CDR2 is FYNNEI in the germline V gene. V lost 8 bases, J lost 7 bases, and 10 bases stayed unmatched.

The rearrangement joins TRBV18 to TRBJ1-4, with 8 bases lining up with TRBD1. J lost 8 bases, V lost 3 bases, and 8 bases had no gene match. Germline V gene data show CDR1 as KGHSH and CDR2 as LQKENI. The CDR3 contains 15 residues. DNA of the CDR3: TGTGCCAGCTCACCTCACAGGGGGAAGAGGGAAAAACTGTTTTTT. Protein product: CASSPHRGKREKLFF.

V and J are TRBV30 and TRBJ1-1; 7 bases match TRBD1. The CDR3 has 13 residues. Germline V gene data show CDR1 as GTSNPN and CDR2 as SVGIG (reference sequence). J lost 4 bases, V lost 3 bases, and 5 bases had no gene match. Here the CDR3 reads CAWSQRTGTEAFF. In nucleotides, the CDR3 is TGTGCCTGGAGCCAAAGGACAGGCACTGAAGCTTTCTTT.

The CDR3 sequence: CASSSIQGAFGPNTEAFF. The DNA of the CDR3 is TGTGCCAGCAGCTCAATACAGGGCGCTTTTGGCCCGAACACTGAAGCTTTCTTT. V is TRBV7-8 and J is TRBJ1-1; possible D gene TRBD1, 6 bases. V dropped 4 bases and J dropped 1 base, with 22 bases sitting between them. CDR1 and CDR2 from the germline V gene are SGHVS and FQNEAQ. This CDR3 spans 18 amino acids.

This chain connects TRBV19 to TRBJ1-5; the D gene is possibly TRBD1 (5 bases). Trimming removed 9 bases from V and 3 bases from J, with 21 bases in between. From germline, CDR1 is LNHDA and CDR2 SQIVND (reference sequence). The CDR3 spans 16 residues. CDR3 nucleotides: TGTGCCAGCGCTCGTAGGACGACAGCCTACAATCAGCCCCAGCATTTT. This sequence encodes CASARRTTAYNQPQHF. Based on the CDR3 plus reference TRBV19 and TRBJ1-5, the full variable domain is DGGITQSPKYLFRKEGQNVTLSCEQNLNHDAMYWYRQDPGQGLRLIYYSQIVNDFQKGDIAEGYSVSREKKESFPLTVTSAQKNPTAFYLCASARRTTAYNQPQHFGDGTRLSIL.

CDR3 protein: CAWGTDTPSYEQYF. CDR3 sequence (DNA): TGTGCCTGGGGGACAGATACTCCCTCCTACGAGCAGTACTTC. V usage is TRBV30 and J usage is TRBJ2-7; 7 bases are a match to TRBD1. CDR3 length: 14 residues. V shed 5 bases, J shed 0 bases, and the junction held 7 bases outside the gene matches. Germline lookup yields CDR1 GTSNPN and CDR2 SVGIG (reference sequence). Full variable domain (outside the CDR3, taken from reference TRBV30 and TRBJ2-7): SQTIHQWPATLVQPVGSPLSLECTVEGTSNPNLYWYRQAAGRGLQLLFYSVGIGQISSEVPQNLSASRPQDRQFILSSKKLLLSDSGFYLCAWGTDTPSYEQYFGPGTRLTVT.

The chain is built from TRBV4-3 and TRBJ2-2, with D possibly matching TRBD1 (5 bases). CDR3 length equals 14 residues. Germline V gene data show CDR1 as LGHNA and CDR2 as YSLEER. Trimming shortened V by 2 bases and J by 1 base, and 5 bases separated the two germline ends. The CDR3 DNA is TGCGCCAGCAGCCAACAGGGGAACACCGGGGAGCTGTTTTTT. This codes for CASSQQGNTGELFF.